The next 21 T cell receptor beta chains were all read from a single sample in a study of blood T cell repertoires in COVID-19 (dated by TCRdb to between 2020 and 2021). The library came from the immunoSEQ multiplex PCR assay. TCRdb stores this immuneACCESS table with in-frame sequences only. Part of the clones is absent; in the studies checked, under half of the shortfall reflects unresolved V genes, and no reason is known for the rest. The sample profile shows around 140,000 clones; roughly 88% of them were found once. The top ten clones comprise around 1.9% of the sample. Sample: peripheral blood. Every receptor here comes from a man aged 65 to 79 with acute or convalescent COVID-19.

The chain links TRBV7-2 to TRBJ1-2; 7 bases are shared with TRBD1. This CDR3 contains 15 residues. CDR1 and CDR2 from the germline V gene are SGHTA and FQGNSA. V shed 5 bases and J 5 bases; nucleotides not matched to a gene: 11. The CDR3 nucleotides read TGTGCCAGCAGCACCTTTACAGGGGATGAGTATGGCTACACCTTC. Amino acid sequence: CASSTFTGDEYGYTF.

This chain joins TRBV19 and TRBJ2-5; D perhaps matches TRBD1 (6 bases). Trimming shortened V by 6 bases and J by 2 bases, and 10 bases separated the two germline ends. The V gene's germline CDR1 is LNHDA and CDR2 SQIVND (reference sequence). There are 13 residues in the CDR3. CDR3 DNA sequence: TGTGCCAGTAGCCGGGACACTCAAGAGACCCAGTACTTC. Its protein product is CASSRDTQETQYF.

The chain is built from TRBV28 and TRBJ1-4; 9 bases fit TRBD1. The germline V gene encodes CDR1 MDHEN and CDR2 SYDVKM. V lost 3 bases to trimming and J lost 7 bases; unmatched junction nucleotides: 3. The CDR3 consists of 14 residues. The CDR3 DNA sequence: TGTGCCAGCAGTTTGGGGGACAGGGTTGAAAAACTGTTTTTT. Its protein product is CASSLGDRVEKLFF.

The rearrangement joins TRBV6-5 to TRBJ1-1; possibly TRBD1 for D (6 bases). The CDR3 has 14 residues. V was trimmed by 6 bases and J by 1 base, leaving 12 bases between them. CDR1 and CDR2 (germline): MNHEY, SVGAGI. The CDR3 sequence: CASSDLGQNTEAFF. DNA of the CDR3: TGTGCCAGCAGCGACCTGGGACAGAACACTGAAGCTTTCTTT.

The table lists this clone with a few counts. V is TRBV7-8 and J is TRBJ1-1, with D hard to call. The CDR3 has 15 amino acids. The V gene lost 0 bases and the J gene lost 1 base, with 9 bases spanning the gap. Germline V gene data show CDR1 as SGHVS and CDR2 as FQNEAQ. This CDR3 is CASSLAWASNTEAFF. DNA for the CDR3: TGTGCCAGCAGCTTAGCGTGGGCCTCGAACACTGAAGCTTTCTTT.

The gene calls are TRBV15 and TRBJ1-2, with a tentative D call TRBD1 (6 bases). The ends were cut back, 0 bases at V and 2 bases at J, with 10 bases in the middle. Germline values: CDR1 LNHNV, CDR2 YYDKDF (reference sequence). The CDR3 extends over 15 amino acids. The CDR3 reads CATSRDRQANYGYTF. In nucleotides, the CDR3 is TGTGCCACCAGCAGAGACCGACAGGCCAACTATGGCTACACCTTC.

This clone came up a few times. The DNA for the CDR3 is TGTGCCAGCAGCCCGCTTCCGGGGGGTAGAAGCCCCCAGCATTTT. This codes for CASSPLPGGRSPQHF. The genes are TRBV7-6 and TRBJ1-5, with D maybe TRBD1 (5 bases). The length of the CDR3 is 15 residues. The V end lost 5 bases, the J end lost 10 bases, and 21 bases lay between the germline ends. Germline CDR1 reads SGHVS; CDR2 reads FNYEAQ.

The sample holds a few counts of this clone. This chain's CDR3 is CASRSGTGYADTQYF. The CDR3 DNA sequence: TGTGCCAGTAGATCCGGGACAGGATACGCAGATACGCAGTATTTT. The chain couples TRBV19 to TRBJ2-3; 8 bases fit TRBD1. CDR3 length equals 15 residues. J was trimmed by 4 bases and V by 6 bases; bases with no gene match: 9. Germline lookup yields CDR1 LNHDA and CDR2 SQIVND (reference sequence).

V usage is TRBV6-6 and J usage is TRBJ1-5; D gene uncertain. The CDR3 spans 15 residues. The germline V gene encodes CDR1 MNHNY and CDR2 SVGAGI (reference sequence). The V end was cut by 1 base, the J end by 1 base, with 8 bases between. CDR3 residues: CASSYYRESNQPQHF. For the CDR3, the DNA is TGTGCCAGCAGTTACTACCGGGAGAGCAATCAGCCCCAGCATTTT.

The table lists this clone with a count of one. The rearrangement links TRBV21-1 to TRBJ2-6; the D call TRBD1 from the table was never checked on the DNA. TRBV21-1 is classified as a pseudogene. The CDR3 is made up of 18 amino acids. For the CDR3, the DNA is TGTGCCAGCACCCGTCCCGGGACAGCGAACTCTGGGGCCAACGTCCTGACTTTC. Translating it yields CASTRPGTANSGANVLTF.

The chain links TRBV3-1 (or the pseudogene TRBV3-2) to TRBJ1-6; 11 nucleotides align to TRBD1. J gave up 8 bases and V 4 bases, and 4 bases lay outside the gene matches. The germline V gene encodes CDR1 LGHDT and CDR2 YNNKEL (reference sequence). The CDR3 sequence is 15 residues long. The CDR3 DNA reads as TGTGCCAGCAGCCCCACGGGACAGGGGGATTCACCCCTCCACTTT. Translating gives CASSPTGQGDSPLHF.

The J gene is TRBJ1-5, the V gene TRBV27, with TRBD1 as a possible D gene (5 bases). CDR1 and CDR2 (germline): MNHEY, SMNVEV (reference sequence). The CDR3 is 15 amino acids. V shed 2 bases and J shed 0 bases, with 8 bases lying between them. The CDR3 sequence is CASSLHRYSNQPQHF. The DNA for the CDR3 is TGTGCCAGCAGTTTACACAGGTATAGCAATCAGCCCCAGCATTTT.

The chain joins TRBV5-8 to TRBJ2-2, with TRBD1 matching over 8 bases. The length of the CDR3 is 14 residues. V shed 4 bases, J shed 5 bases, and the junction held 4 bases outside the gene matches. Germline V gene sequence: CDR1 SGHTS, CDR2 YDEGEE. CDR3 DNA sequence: TGTGCCAGCAGCCCAAGGACAGGGACCGGGGAGCTGTTTTTT. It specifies CASSPRTGTGELFF.

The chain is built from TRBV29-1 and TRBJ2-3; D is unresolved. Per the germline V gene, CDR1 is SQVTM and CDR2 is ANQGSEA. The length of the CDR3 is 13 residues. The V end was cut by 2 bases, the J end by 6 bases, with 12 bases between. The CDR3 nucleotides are TGCAGCGTTGAACCCAACCCTAGGGATACGCAGTATTTT. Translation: CSVEPNPRDTQYF.

The CDR3 DNA reads as TGTGCCAGCAGTGAAGCGGGGGGGCGGCCAGATACGCAGTATTTT. This gives the protein CASSEAGGRPDTQYF. V gene TRBV6-1 combines with J gene TRBJ2-3; a weak D match, TRBD2 (7 bases). The germline V and J ends were trimmed by 0 bases and 4 bases, with 11 bases remaining between them. Germline CDR1 and CDR2: MNHNS and SASEGT. The CDR3 totals 15 residues.

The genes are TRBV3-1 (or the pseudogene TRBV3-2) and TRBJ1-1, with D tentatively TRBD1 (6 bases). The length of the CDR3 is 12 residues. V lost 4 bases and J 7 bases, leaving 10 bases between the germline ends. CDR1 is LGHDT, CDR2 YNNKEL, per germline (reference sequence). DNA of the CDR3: TGTGCCAGCAGCCTACAGGGAATTGAAGCTTTCTTT. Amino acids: CASSLQGIEAFF.

This CDR3 reads CASSLFSREKLFF. The DNA for the CDR3 is TGTGCCAGCAGTTTATTCTCTCGGGAAAAACTGTTTTTT. The chain joins TRBV27 to TRBJ1-4, with D unresolved. The germline V gene encodes CDR1 MNHEY and CDR2 SMNVEV (reference sequence). V was shortened by 1 base and J by 8 bases, with 8 bases between the two germline ends. CDR3 length equals 13 residues.

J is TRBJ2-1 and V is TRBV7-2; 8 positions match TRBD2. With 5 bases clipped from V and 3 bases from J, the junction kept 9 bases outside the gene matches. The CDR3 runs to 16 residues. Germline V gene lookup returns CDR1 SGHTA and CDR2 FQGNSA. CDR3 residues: CASSRSGGGSYNEQFF. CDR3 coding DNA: TGTGCCAGCAGCCGCAGCGGGGGCGGGAGCTACAATGAGCAGTTCTTC.

CDR3 DNA sequence: TGCAGTGCTAGTAGCCGACAGCAGAACACTGAAGCTTTCTTT. It specifies CSASSRQQNTEAFF. The chain links TRBV20-1 to TRBJ1-1, with D possibly being TRBD1 (5 bases). V was pared by 3 bases and J by 1 base, with 12 bases between. CDR3 length: 14 residues. CDR1 is DFQATT, CDR2 SNEGSKA, per germline (reference sequence).

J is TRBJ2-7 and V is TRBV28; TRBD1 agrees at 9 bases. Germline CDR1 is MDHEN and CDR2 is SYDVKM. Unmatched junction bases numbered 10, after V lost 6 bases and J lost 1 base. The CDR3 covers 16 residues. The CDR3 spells CASSTPGQGYSYEQYF. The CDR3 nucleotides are TGTGCCAGCAGCACACCGGGACAGGGATATTCCTACGAGCAGTACTTC.

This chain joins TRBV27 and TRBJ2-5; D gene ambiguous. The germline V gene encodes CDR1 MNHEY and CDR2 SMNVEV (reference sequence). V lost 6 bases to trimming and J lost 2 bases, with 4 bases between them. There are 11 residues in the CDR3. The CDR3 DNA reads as TGTGCCAGCAGCATGCAAGAGACCCAGTACTTC. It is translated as CASSMQETQYF.